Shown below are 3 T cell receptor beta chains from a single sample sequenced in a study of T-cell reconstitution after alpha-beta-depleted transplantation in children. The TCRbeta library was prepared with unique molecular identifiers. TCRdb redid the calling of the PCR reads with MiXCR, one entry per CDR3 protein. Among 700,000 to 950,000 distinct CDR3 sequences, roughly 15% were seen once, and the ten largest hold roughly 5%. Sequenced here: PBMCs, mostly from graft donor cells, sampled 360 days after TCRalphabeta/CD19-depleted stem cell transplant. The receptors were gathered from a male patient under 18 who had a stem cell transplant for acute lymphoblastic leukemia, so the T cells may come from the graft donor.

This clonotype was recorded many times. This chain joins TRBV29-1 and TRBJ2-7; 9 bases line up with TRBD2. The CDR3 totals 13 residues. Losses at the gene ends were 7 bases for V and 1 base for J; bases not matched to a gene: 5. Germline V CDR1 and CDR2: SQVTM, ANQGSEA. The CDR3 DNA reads TGCAGCGGGACCGCGGGGGGGTCCTACGAGCAGTACTTC. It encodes CSGTAGGSYEQYF.

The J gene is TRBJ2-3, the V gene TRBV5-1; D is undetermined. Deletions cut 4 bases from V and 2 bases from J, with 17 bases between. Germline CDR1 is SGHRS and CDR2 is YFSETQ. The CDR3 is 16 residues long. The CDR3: CASSPQDLRITDTQYF. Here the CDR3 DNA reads TGCGCCAGCAGCCCCCAAGACCTCCGGATCACAGATACGCAGTATTTT.

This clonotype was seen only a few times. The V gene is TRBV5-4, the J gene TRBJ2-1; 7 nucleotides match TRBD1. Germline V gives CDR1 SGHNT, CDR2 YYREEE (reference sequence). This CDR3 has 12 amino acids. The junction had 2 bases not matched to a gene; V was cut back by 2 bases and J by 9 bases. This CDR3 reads CASSFYRGEQFF. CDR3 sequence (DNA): TGTGCCAGCAGCTTCTACAGGGGTGAGCAGTTCTTC.